Below, 5 T cell receptor beta chains from the same sample are listed, as sequenced in a study of blood T cell repertoires in COVID-19. Using immunoSEQ multiplex PCR, the repertoire was profiled, and TCRdb retains in-frame clones only, with some absent. The sample consists of around 76,000 clones, about 70% of them appearing once. The specimen sequenced was peripheral blood. These receptors all stem from a woman older than 75 with active or convalescent COVID-19.

The chain combines TRBV6-5 with TRBJ2-3, with TRBD1 identical over 9 bases. The CDR3 runs 16 residues. Per the germline V gene, CDR1 is MNHEY and CDR2 is SVGAGI. J lost 2 bases, V lost 3 bases, and 6 bases had no gene match. The CDR3 DNA sequence: TGTGCCAGCAGTTATCGATGGGACAGGGCCACAGATACGCAGTATTTT. This translates into CASSYRWDRATDTQYF.

This clone was observed a few times. This chain connects TRBV11-1 to TRBJ1-2; D gene uncertain. Germline assignment: CDR1 SGHAT and CDR2 FQDESV (reference sequence). Trimming removed 6 bases from V and 3 bases from J, with 20 bases in between. CDR3 length: 16 amino acids. The CDR3 is CASSSISVAGDYGYTF. The CDR3 nucleotides are TGTGCCAGCAGTTCAATTTCGGTCGCGGGTGACTATGGCTACACCTTC.

The V call is TRBV19, the J call TRBJ2-5, with TRBD2 identical over 14 bases. From germline, CDR1 is LNHDA and CDR2 SQIVND (reference sequence). V lost 1 base, J lost 5 bases, and 6 bases stayed unmatched. CDR3 length: 17 amino acids. In nucleotides, the CDR3 is TGTGCCAGTAGTATAGGGGGGACTAGCGGGGGCCTGGAGACCCAGTACTTC. It specifies CASSIGGTSGGLETQYF.

The chain employs TRBV7-9 and TRBJ2-5; TRBD1 agrees at 8 bases. This CDR3 is 16 amino acids long. With 5 bases clipped from V and 5 bases from J, the junction kept 13 bases outside the gene matches. Germline V lookup: CDR1 SEHNR, CDR2 FQNEAQ (reference sequence). The CDR3 protein is CASSPSRQGLRETQYF. CDR3 nucleotide sequence: TGTGCCAGCAGCCCGTCTCGACAGGGGCTGAGGGAGACCCAGTACTTC.

J is TRBJ1-1 and V is TRBV13; D remains ambiguous. CDR3 length equals 13 residues. The V gene lost 5 bases and the J gene lost 4 bases, with 11 bases spanning the gap. Germline V CDR1 and CDR2: PRHDT, FYEKMQ (reference sequence). CDR3 amino acids: CASSPRYRTEAFF. The DNA of the CDR3 is TGTGCCAGCAGCCCCCGCTATCGCACTGAAGCTTTCTTT.